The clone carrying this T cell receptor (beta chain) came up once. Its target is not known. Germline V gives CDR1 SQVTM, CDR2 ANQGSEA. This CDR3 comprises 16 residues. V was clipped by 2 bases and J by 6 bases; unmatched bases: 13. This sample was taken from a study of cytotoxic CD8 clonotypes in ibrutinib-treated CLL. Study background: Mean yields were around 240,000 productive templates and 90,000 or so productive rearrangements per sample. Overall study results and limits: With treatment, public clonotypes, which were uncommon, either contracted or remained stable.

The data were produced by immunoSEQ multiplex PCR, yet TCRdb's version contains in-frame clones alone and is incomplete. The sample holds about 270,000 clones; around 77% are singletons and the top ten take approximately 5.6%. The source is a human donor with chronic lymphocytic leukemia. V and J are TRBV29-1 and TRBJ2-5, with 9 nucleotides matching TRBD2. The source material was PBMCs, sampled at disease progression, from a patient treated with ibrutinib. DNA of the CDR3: TGCAGCGTTGAAACGGTGGCGGGAGGGCCGAAAAAGACCCAGTACTTC. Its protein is CSVETVAGGPKKTQYF.